A selection of T cell receptor beta chains follows, all from one sample in a study of blood T cell repertoires in COVID-19. Clones were read by immunoSEQ multiplex PCR, and TCRdb kept only the in-frame ones, dropping some. The table lists 310,000 or so clones, roughly 88% of them singletons. The specimen was peripheral blood. The receptors here all came from a woman aged 45-65 years with acute or convalescent COVID-19. Both conserved end residues are part of each CDR3. The D gene is left open where the match is weak. Clone size is not always given. Where it is, it says once, few, many or a class for expanded clones.

abundance: NA; v_gene: TRBV11-2; d_gene: NA; j_gene: TRBJ1-1; CDR3aa: CASSLGGQSAFF; CDR3nt: TGTGCCAGCAGCTTAGGGGGCCAGTCGGCTTTCTTT
abundance: NA; v_gene: TRBV6-6; d_gene: NA; j_gene: TRBJ2-7; CDR3aa: CASSLQGSYEQYF; CDR3nt: TGTGCCAGCAGTTTACAGGGTTCCTACGAGCAGTACTTC
abundance: NA; v_gene: TRBV5-1; d_gene: NA; j_gene: TRBJ1-2; CDR3aa: CASSQGMRSGVAAYGYTF; CDR3nt: TGCGCCAGCAGCCAAGGCATGAGGTCGGGTGTGGCCGCCTATGGCTACACCTTC
abundance: NA; v_gene: TRBV6-4; d_gene: TRBD2; j_gene: TRBJ2-1; CDR3aa: CASSTSGGKQFF; CDR3nt: TGTGCCAGCAGTACTAGCGGGGGGAAGCAGTTCTTC
abundance: NA; v_gene: TRBV7-2; d_gene: TRBD1; j_gene: TRBJ2-7; CDR3aa: CASSYRGQGRNEQYF; CDR3nt: TGTGCCAGCAGCTATAGGGGACAGGGGCGGAACGAGCAGTACTTC
abundance: NA; v_gene: TRBV18; d_gene: NA; j_gene: TRBJ1-4; CDR3aa: CASSPSRGNEKLFF; CDR3nt: TGTGCCAGCTCACCGAGTAGGGGGAATGAAAAACTGTTTTTT
abundance: once; v_gene: TRBV21-1; d_gene: NA; j_gene: TRBJ1-3; CDR3aa: CASSNDREAGNTIYF; CDR3nt: TGTGCCAGCAGCAACGACAGGGAAGCTGGAAACACCATATATTTT
abundance: NA; v_gene: TRBV27; d_gene: NA; j_gene: TRBJ2-7; CDR3aa: CASSSVRGTYEQYF; CDR3nt: TGTGCCAGCAGTTCGGTACGGGGGACCTACGAGCAGTACTTC
abundance: NA; v_gene: TRBV19; d_gene: NA; j_gene: TRBJ2-4; CDR3aa: CASSGQGGTKNIQYF; CDR3nt: TGTGCCAGTAGCGGGCAAGGGGGAACCAAAAACATTCAGTACTTC
abundance: NA; v_gene: TRBV5-1; d_gene: TRBD2; j_gene: TRBJ2-1; CDR3aa: CASSWTSGSTYEQFF; CDR3nt: TGCGCCAGCAGCTGGACTAGCGGGAGCACCTATGAGCAGTTCTTC
abundance: NA; v_gene: TRBV27; d_gene: NA; j_gene: TRBJ2-7; CDR3aa: CASSSPGGYEQYF; CDR3nt: TGTGCCAGCAGTTCCCCTGGAGGCTACGAGCAGTACTTC
abundance: NA; v_gene: TRBV7-2; d_gene: TRBD2; j_gene: TRBJ2-7; CDR3aa: CASTSGTSYYEQYF; CDR3nt: TGTGCCAGCACCTCCGGGACTAGCTACTACGAGCAGTACTTC
abundance: NA; v_gene: TRBV20-1; d_gene: NA; j_gene: TRBJ2-3; CDR3aa: CSLPGQNTQYF; CDR3nt: TGCAGTCTCCCCGGACAAAATACGCAGTATTTT
abundance: NA; v_gene: TRBV15; d_gene: NA; j_gene: TRBJ1-5; CDR3aa: CATSTGIGGNQPQHF; CDR3nt: TGTGCCACCAGCACCGGGATTGGAGGCAATCAGCCCCAGCATTTT
abundance: once; v_gene: TRBV3-1/TRBV3-2; d_gene: NA; j_gene: TRBJ2-2; CDR3aa: CASSQAQGSGELFF; CDR3nt: TGTGCCAGCAGCCAAGCGCAGGGGAGCGGGGAGCTGTTTTTT
abundance: NA; v_gene: TRBV28; d_gene: NA; j_gene: TRBJ2-3; CDR3aa: CASSTQGSDTQYF; CDR3nt: TGTGCCAGCAGCACCCAGGGTTCAGATACGCAGTATTTT
abundance: NA; v_gene: TRBV27; d_gene: TRBD2; j_gene: TRBJ2-3; CDR3aa: CASIRGTSGSGAPDTQYF; CDR3nt: TGTGCCAGCATTAGGGGGACTAGCGGGAGCGGGGCGCCGGATACGCAGTATTTT
abundance: NA; v_gene: TRBV7-2; d_gene: TRBD2; j_gene: TRBJ2-7; CDR3aa: CASSLTSGSYEQYF; CDR3nt: TGTGCCAGCAGCCTGACTAGCGGGTCCTACGAGCAGTACTTC
abundance: NA; v_gene: TRBV9; d_gene: TRBD1; j_gene: TRBJ2-2; CDR3aa: CASSGEPDRGNTGELFF; CDR3nt: TGTGCCAGCAGCGGAGAGCCTGACAGGGGGAACACCGGGGAGCTGTTTTTT
abundance: few; v_gene: TRBV24-1; d_gene: NA; j_gene: TRBJ2-1; CDR3aa: CATSDSSSFSYNEQFF; CDR3nt: TGTGCCACCAGTGATTCTTCTTCCTTCTCCTACAATGAGCAGTTCTTC